This T cell receptor (beta chain) came from a study of cytomegalovirus exposure and HLA in healthy donors. Overall study context: The Caucasian-associated ancestry cluster held 80% to 90% of 398 genotyped donors.

The PCR employed 60 Vbeta primers together with 13 Jbeta primers. Clones were read by immunoSEQ multiplex PCR, and TCRdb kept only the in-frame ones, dropping some. The record lists approximately 110,000 clones, of which the ten most abundant hold more than 0.5%. Worth noting for this clone: Its specificity is unknown.

Likely unrecorded immune exposures existed in these nominally healthy donors. The study's findings and limits: In a later analysis, several top co-occurrence clusters appeared linked to parvovirus B19, influenza, CMV and Epstein-Barr virus. Per a prior analysis, the majority of TCR beta V segments were productive roughly 90% or roughly 30% of the time.

Per the germline V gene, CDR1 is SGHDT and CDR2 is YYEEEE. Trimming removed 1 base from V and 0 bases from J, with 10 bases in between. The CDR3 consists of 15 residues. The rearrangement uses TRBV5-6 and TRBJ1-1; D uncertain. The sequence was obtained from a man aged 50 or older in good health and CMV-seronegative. The specimen sequenced was PBMCs. The CDR3, as DNA: TGTGCCAGCAGCTTGCTTCGGAGACTGAACACTGAAGCTTTCTTT. Translated: CASSLLRRLNTEAFF.